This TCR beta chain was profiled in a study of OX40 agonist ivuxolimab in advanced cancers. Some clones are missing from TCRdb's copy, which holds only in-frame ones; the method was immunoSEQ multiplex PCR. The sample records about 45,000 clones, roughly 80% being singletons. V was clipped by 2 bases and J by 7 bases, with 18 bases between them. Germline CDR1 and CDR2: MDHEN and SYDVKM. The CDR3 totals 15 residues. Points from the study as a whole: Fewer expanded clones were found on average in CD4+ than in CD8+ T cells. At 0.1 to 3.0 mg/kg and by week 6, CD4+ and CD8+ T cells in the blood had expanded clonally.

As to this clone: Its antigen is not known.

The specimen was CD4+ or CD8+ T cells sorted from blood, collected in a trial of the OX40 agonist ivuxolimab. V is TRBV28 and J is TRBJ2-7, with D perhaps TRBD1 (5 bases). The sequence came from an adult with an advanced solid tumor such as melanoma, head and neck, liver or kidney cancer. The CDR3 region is CASSLRASDIREQYF. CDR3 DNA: TGTGCCAGCAGTTTACGCGCCTCGGACATTAGGGAGCAGTACTTC.